The TCR beta chain described here comes from a study of blood T cells in healthy people across ages (dated by TCRdb to between 2014 and 2016). Notes on the research overall: In model experiments, template switching captured roughly one uniquely barcoded TCR beta cDNA molecule for every two T cells. Using deep sequencing normalized with unique cDNA molecular identifiers, the study measured how TCR beta repertoire diversity changes with age. The donors were split into four age groups: young (average around 17 years), middle-aged (around 40), aged (more than 60) and long-lived (approximately 80). To avoid experimental bias, donors of different ages were distributed randomly across sequencing lanes. Two additional independent replicas of 1 million unique cDNA reads from the same blood draw were analyzed for two donors (one aged 18 to 30 and one aged 80 or older). Study-level results and caveats: The percentage of naive T cells measured by flow cytometry correlated strongly with observed TCR beta diversity. Compared with the aged group, the long-lived group had more naive CD4+ T cells, fewer expanded clones and increased TCR diversity, suggesting age selection. Observed TCR beta diversity per million T cells fell roughly linearly with age, and a significant reduction was already apparent by age roughly 41. Estimates of total diversity based on one million sequenced T cells were considered lower bounds and underestimates. Because donor CMV infection status was unknown, age-related changes in expanded clonotypes were potentially confounded. Conclusive comparison of naive and antigen-experienced compartments was prevented by the profiling of bulk unsorted PBMCs.

Preparation of the library involved 5' RACE. These reads were obtained on an Illumina HiSeq 2500. A second PCR of about 6 to 11 cycles was run with a J-beta primer mix and a sample-barcoded 5' primer. A unique molecular identifier was introduced onto each TCR beta cDNA molecule by a template-switch 5' adaptor carrying 12 random nucleotides. Each sample yielded at least 3 million CDR3-containing paired-end reads. All of the RNA was converted into first-strand cDNA using the Mint cDNA synthesis kit, with a TRBC-specific oligonucleotide serving as the primer. All cDNA was treated with uracil-DNA glycosylase and then went through a first 18-cycle PCR with the universal primers M1SS and BC2_uni_R. On the study's bioinformatics: For normalization, 1 million high-quality reads, each with a distinct molecular identifier, were randomly selected from each sample. Instead of being binned into consensus sequences, reads with shared molecular identifiers were discarded. CDR3 identification, clonotype clustering and error correction used MiTCR with a Q25 quality threshold and the strictest error-elimination algorithm. A nonparametric unseen species model with Euler transformation was used to estimate a lower bound on total TCR beta diversity. TCRdb applied fastp at Q25 and MiXCR to the public reads, then kept only in-frame beta chains. Duplicate CDR3 protein sequences are folded into a single record with the most common DNA and genes. The V and J calls, along with clone size, are taken from TCRdb and not from the paper's own processing. The table for this sample lists 2 million or so distinct CDR3 sequences; roughly 50% of them were counted only once. The ten most abundant clones make up over 2% of the sample.

This clonotype was recorded at least ten times. The antigen it recognizes is unknown. The input lacks base qualities; no much larger clone sits a single base away. Donors were about 36 systemically healthy Caucasian individuals from Russia aged roughly 6 to 90 years. Each donor gave about 9.2 milliliters of peripheral blood, drawn into EDTA-treated Vacutainer tubes. Ficoll-Paque density-gradient centrifugation was used to isolate PBMCs, with at least 6.5 million per sample. Trizol reagent was used to extract total RNA from PBMCs, with at least 6 micrograms per sample. For every donor, flow cytometry on a PBMC aliquot measured the percentage of naive CD45RAhigh/CD27high T cells. This TCR derives from a woman in her forties in good health. Sequences were obtained from blood.

The CDR3 loop reads CASSLAGRGGRSYNEQFF. The nucleotide sequence reads as follows: TGCGCCAGCAGCTTGGCCGGGCGGGGGGGCCGATCCTACAATGAGCAGTTCTTC. The rearrangement combines TRBV5-1 with TRBJ2-1, with 9 bases matching TRBD2. The germline V gene provides CDR1 SGHRS and CDR2 YFSETQ. V has 0 bases trimmed and J has 1 base trimmed; junction bases matching no gene number 8. From the cysteine through the phenylalanine, the CDR3 covers 18 amino acids. Only the CDR3 DNA is retained, 54 bases long and in frame from the first base.